This T cell receptor (beta chain) stems from a study of T cells in Graves' hyperthyroidism and ophthalmopathy. There were TCR beta CDR3 regions amplified from RNA transcripts. First-round RT-PCR of the TCR CDR3 relied on the HTBI primer set. TCRdb re-analysed the multiplex PCR reads in MiXCR, keeping a single row per CDR3 protein. The sample consists of just over 550,000 distinct CDR3 sequences, under 60% of them appearing once. Germline values: CDR1 ENHRY, CDR2 SYGVKD. CDR3 length equals 16 residues. The V end was cut by 4 bases, the J end by 4 bases, with 16 bases between. The sample consisted of peripheral blood or thyroid tissue (not recorded which). The genes are TRBV10-3 and TRBJ2-2, with D maybe TRBD1 (6 bases). This sequence was found in a woman aged 18-29 years with Graves' hyperthyroidism. In DNA, the CDR3 is TGTGCCATCAGTGCCGGGACCCAGGGGAGCACCGGGGAGCTGTTTTTT. It specifies CAISAGTQGSTGELFF.